This T cell receptor beta chain is from a study of CD8 T cells in Susac syndrome. RNA in amounts of about 0.45 to 1 ug was reverse transcribed with random hexamers. With immunoSEQ multiplex PCR, TCR beta CDR3 was amplified across 54 Vbeta and 13 Jbeta. TCRdb ran MiXCR on the immunoSEQ multiplex PCR reads and lists one entry per CDR3 protein. The data show tens of thousands of distinct CDR3 sequences, about 94% seen once. CD8+ and CD4+ blood T cells underwent TCR beta sequencing. Comments on this clonotype: Its cognate antigen is unknown.

The germline V gene has CDR1 MDHEN and CDR2 SYDVKM. Trimming removed 7 bases from V and 5 bases from J, with 17 bases in between. CDR3 length equals 14 residues. Findings of the study overall: An acknowledgment was made by the study that its TCR sequencing and HLA analysis involved relatively few individuals. Clonal expansion was missing from Susac syndrome CD4+ T cell repertoires.

The TCR comes from a human donor with Susac syndrome. V usage is TRBV28 and J usage is TRBJ2-5; D ambiguous. Input material: CD4+ T cells from PBMCs. This CDR3 is CASTRPGIWETQYF. The CDR3 DNA reads TGTGCCAGCACCAGACCAGGAATTTGGGAGACCCAGTACTTC.